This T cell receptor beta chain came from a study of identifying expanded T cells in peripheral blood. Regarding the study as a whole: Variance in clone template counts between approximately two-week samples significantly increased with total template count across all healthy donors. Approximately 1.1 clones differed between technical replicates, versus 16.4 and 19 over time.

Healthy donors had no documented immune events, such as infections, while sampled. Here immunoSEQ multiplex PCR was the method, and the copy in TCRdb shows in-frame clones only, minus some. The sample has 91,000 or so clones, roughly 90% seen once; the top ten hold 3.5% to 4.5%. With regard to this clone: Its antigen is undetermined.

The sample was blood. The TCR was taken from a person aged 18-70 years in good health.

The CDR3 sequence is CAWTSGSTNSPLHF. The CDR3 region has the DNA TGTGCCTGGACCTCCGGGTCGACTAATTCACCCCTCCACTTT. The rearrangement uses TRBV30 and TRBJ1-6, with no clear D. Germline V lookup: CDR1 GTSNPN, CDR2 SVGIG (reference sequence). The CDR3 consists of 14 residues. The V end lost 4 bases, the J end lost 6 bases, and 13 bases lay between the germline ends.